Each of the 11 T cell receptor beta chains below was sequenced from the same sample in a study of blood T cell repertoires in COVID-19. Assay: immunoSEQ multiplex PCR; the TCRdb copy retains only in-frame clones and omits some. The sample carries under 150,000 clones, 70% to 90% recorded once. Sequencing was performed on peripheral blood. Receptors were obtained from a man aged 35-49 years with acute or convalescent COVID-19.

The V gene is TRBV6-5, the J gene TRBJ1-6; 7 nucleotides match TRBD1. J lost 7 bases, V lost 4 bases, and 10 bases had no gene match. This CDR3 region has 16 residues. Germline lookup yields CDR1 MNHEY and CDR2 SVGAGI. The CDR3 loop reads CASSWAGTVQNSPLHF. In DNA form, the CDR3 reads TGTGCCAGCAGTTGGGCAGGGACAGTACAAAATTCACCCCTCCACTTT.

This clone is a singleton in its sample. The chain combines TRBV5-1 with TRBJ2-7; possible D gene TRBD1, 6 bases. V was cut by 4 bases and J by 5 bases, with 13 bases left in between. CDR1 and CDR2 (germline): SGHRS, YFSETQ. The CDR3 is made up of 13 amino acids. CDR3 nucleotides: TGCGCCAGCAGCCGACCCCCAGGGGACGAGCAGTACTTC. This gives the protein CASSRPPGDEQYF.

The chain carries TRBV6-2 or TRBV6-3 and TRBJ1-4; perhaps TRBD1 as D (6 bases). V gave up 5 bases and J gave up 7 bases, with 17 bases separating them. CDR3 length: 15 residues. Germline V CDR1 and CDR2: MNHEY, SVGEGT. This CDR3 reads CASSHPQGRGEKLFF. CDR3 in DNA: TGTGCCAGCAGTCACCCCCAGGGGCGCGGTGAAAAACTGTTTTTT.

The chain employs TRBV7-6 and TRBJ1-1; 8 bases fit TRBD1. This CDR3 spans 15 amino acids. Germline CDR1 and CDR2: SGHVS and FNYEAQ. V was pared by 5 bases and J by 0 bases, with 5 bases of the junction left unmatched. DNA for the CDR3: TGTGCCAGCAGCCCCGGACAGGGATTGAACACTGAAGCTTTCTTT. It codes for CASSPGQGLNTEAFF.

The CDR3 spells CASSEEGSLGAFNYGYTF. The CDR3, as DNA: TGTGCCAGCAGTGAAGAGGGCAGCCTAGGGGCCTTTAACTATGGCTACACCTTC. V gene TRBV6-1 combines with J gene TRBJ1-2; possibly TRBD1 for D (5 bases). CDR3 length: 18 residues. Trimming stripped 1 base from V and 1 base from J, with 19 bases between. CDR1 is MNHNS, CDR2 SASEGT, per germline.

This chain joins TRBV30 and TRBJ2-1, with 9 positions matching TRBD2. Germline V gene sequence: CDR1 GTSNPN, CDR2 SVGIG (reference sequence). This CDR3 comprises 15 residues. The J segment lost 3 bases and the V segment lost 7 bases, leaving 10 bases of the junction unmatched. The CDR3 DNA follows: TGTGCCTCCACTGGAAATAGCGGGAGCTACAATGAGCAGTTCTTC. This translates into CASTGNSGSYNEQFF.

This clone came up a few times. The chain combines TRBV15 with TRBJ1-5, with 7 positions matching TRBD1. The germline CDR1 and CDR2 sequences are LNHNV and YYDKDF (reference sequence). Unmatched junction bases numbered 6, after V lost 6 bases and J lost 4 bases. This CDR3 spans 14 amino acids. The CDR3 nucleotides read TGTGCCACCAGAGACGGGACAGTAAATCAGCCCCAGCATTTT. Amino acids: CATRDGTVNQPQHF.

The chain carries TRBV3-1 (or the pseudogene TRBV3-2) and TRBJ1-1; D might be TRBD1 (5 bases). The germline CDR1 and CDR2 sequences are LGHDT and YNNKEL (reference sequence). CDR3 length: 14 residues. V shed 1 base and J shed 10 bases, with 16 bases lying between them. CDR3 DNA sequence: TGTGCCAGCAGCCAAGTCGTTTTCCAGGGTAGAGCTTTCTTT. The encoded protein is CASSQVVFQGRAFF.

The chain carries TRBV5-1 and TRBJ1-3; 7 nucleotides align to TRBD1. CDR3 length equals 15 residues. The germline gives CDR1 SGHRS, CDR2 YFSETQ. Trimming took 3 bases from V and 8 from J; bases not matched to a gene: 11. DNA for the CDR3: TGCGCCAGCAGCTCCCAACCTGACAGGGCTGACACCATATATTTT. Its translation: CASSSQPDRADTIYF.

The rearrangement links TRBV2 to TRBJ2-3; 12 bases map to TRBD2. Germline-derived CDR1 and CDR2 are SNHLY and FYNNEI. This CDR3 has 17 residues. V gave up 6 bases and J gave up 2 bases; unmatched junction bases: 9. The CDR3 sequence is CASRDRTSGISTDTQYF. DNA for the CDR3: TGTGCCAGCAGGGATAGGACTAGCGGGATTTCCACAGATACGCAGTATTTT.

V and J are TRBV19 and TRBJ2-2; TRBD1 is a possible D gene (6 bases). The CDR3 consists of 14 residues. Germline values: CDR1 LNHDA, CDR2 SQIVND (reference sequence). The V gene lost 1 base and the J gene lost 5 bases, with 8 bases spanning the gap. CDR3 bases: TGTGCCAGTAGTATAGGGGGACAAACCGGGGAGCTGTTTTTT. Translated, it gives CASSIGGQTGELFF.